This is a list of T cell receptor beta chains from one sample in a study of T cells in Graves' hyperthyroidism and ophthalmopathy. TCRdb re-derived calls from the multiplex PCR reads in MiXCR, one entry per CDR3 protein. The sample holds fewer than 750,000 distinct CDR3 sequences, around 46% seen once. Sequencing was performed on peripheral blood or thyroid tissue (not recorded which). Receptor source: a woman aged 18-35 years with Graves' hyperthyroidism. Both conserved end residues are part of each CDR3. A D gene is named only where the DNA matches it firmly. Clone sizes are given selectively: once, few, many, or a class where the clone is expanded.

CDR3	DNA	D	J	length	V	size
CASSTPGQETQYF	TGTGCCAGCAGTACCCCGGGCCAAGAGACCCAGTACTTC	-	TRBJ2-5	13	TRBV6-6	many
CAISLPTGGSEQFF	TGTGCCATCAGTTTACCGACAGGGGGTAGTGAGCAGTTCTTC	TRBD1	TRBJ2-1	14	TRBV10-3	few
CASSRSLAGLRETQYF	TGTGCCAGCAGTCGGTCTCTAGCGGGTTTGCGAGAGACCCAGTACTTC	TRBD2	TRBJ2-5	16	TRBV10-3	-
CASSSPQGQNTEAFF	TGTGCCAGCAGTTCGCCACAGGGGCAGAACACTGAAGCTTTCTTT	TRBD1	TRBJ1-1	15	TRBV6-5	many
CASSRPGLWNSPLHF	TGTGCCAGCAGCCGACCAGGGCTCTGGAATTCACCCCTCCACTTT	-	TRBJ1-6	15	TRBV13	many
CASSQELADNEQYF	TGTGCCAGCAGCCAAGAACTAGCGGATAACGAGCAGTACTTC	TRBD2	TRBJ2-7	14	TRBV3-1	-
CASSIGQQVGYTF	TGTGCCAGCAGCATAGGACAGCAGGTCGGCTACACCTTC	-	TRBJ1-2	13	TRBV6-6	many
CSASTMNTEAFF	TGCAGTGCTAGTACCATGAACACTGAAGCTTTCTTT	-	TRBJ1-1	12	TRBV20-1	many
CASRDSSSGNTIYF	TGTGCCAGCAGAGACAGTTCCTCTGGAAACACCATATATTTT	-	TRBJ1-3	14	TRBV12-3/TRBV12-4	many
CSAPTGIADTQYF	TGCAGTGCTCCGACAGGGATCGCAGATACGCAGTATTTT	TRBD1	TRBJ2-3	13	TRBV20-1	-
CASSSNWGSGANVLTF	TGTGCCAGCAGCTCAAACTGGGGCTCTGGGGCCAACGTCCTGACTTTC	-	TRBJ2-6	16	TRBV7-2	-
CAWRGQGATYEQYF	TGTGCCTGGAGGGGACAGGGGGCAACCTACGAGCAGTACTTC	TRBD1	TRBJ2-7	14	TRBV30	few
CSAPDRVYGYTF	TGCAGTGCTCCGGACAGGGTTTATGGCTACACCTTC	TRBD1	TRBJ1-2	12	TRBV20-1	-
CASLLAGVYEQYF	TGTGCCAGCTTACTAGCGGGGGTGTACGAGCAGTACTTC	TRBD2	TRBJ2-7	13	TRBV12-3/TRBV12-4	many
CASSITDRRHEQYF	TGTGCCAGCAGTATTACGGACAGGCGGCACGAGCAGTACTTC	TRBD1	TRBJ2-7	14	TRBV27	few
CASSQRSRDGPIGRYGYTF	TGTGCCAGCAGCCAACGTTCCCGGGACGGTCCTATAGGTCGATATGGCTACACCTTC	-	TRBJ1-2	19	TRBV14	many
CASNRRSNSPLHF	TGTGCCAGCAATAGACGTAGTAATTCACCCCTCCACTTT	-	TRBJ1-6	13	TRBV12-3/TRBV12-4	many
CSAYWETYEQYF	TGCAGTGCCTACTGGGAAACCTACGAGCAGTACTTC	-	TRBJ2-7	12	TRBV20-1	once
CASSKRRTGTNTEAFF	TGTGCCAGCAGCAAGCGGAGGACAGGGACGAACACTGAAGCTTTCTTT	TRBD1	TRBJ1-1	16	TRBV7-3	-
CATSRGQGSYEQYF	TGTGCCACCAGCAGAGGACAGGGCTCCTACGAGCAGTACTTC	TRBD1	TRBJ2-7	14	TRBV15	few
CSARRGSQPQHF	TGCAGTGCCCGGCGGGGAAGTCAGCCCCAGCATTTT	-	TRBJ1-5	12	TRBV20-1	many
CSVPRGTYGYTF	TGCAGCGTTCCCAGGGGTACCTATGGCTACACCTTC	-	TRBJ1-2	12	TRBV29-1	many
CASSRGGPYTDTQYF	TGTGCCAGCAGCCGAGGCGGGCCCTACACAGATACGCAGTATTTT	-	TRBJ2-3	15	TRBV7-3	few
CASWLRISPGEQYF	TGTGCCAGCTGGCTACGGATCTCCCCGGGGGAGCAGTACTTC	-	TRBJ2-7	14	TRBV28	many
CSARDHGGNQPQHF	TGCAGTGCTAGAGATCACGGGGGGAATCAGCCCCAGCATTTT	-	TRBJ1-5	14	TRBV20-1	-
CASRVGTSGTYEQYF	TGTGCCAGCAGAGTTGGGACTAGCGGGACCTACGAGCAGTACTTC	TRBD2	TRBJ2-7	15	TRBV11-2	-
CATSDEGQINTGELFF	TGTGCCACCAGTGACGAGGGACAGATCAACACCGGGGAGCTGTTTTTT	TRBD1	TRBJ2-2	16	TRBV24-1	-
CASSVWTGGTYNSPLHF	TGTGCCAGCAGTGTTTGGACAGGGGGCACCTATAATTCACCCCTCCACTTT	TRBD1	TRBJ1-6	17	TRBV2	once
CATSVADPTDTQYF	TGTGCCACCAGTGTGGCGGACCCCACAGATACGCAGTATTTT	-	TRBJ2-3	14	TRBV24-1	-
CSVLTSGRALDTQYF	TGCAGCGTCCTCACTAGCGGGAGGGCCTTAGATACGCAGTATTTT	TRBD2	TRBJ2-3	15	TRBV29-1	-
CSASPGTGGYGYTF	TGCAGTGCTAGTCCCGGGACAGGGGGCTATGGCTACACCTTC	TRBD1	TRBJ1-2	14	TRBV20-1	few
CASSQGVGSGRALVGETQYF	TGCGCCAGCAGCCAAGGAGTGGGTAGCGGGAGGGCCTTGGTGGGAGAGACCCAGTACTTC	TRBD2	TRBJ2-5	20	TRBV4-1	-
CSVLGHGRETQHF	TGCAGCGTCTTGGGACACGGGAGGGAGACCCAGCATTTT	-	TRBJ1-5	13	TRBV29-1	-
CASSGQGQPQHF	TGTGCCAGCTCCGGACAGGGTCAGCCCCAGCATTTT	TRBD1	TRBJ1-5	12	TRBV2	-
CASSPWDTEKTYEQYF	TGTGCCAGCAGCCCCTGGGACACGGAGAAAACATACGAGCAGTACTTC	-	TRBJ2-7	16	TRBV7-2	many
CAWGRARATEAFF	TGTGCCTGGGGAAGGGCCCGAGCAACTGAAGCTTTCTTT	-	TRBJ1-1	13	TRBV30	-
CSASNRDRGSPLHF	TGCAGTGCTAGCAACCGGGACAGGGGGTCCCCCCTCCACTTT	TRBD1	TRBJ1-6	14	TRBV20-1	-
CASSLVAGGTFSNQPQHF	TGTGCCAGCAGCTTAGTGGCAGGAGGAACCTTTAGCAATCAGCCCCAGCATTTT	-	TRBJ1-5	18	TRBV7-8	many
CASSLRFDPDYEQYF	TGTGCCAGCAGCTTAAGGTTCGATCCGGATTACGAGCAGTACTTC	-	TRBJ2-7	15	TRBV7-2	many
CASSPQGQYF	TGTGCCAGCAGCCCCCAGGGGCAGTACTTC	-	TRBJ2-7	10	TRBV7-9	-
CASSIQYNQPQHF	TGTGCCAGTAGTATTCAGTATAATCAGCCCCAGCATTTT	-	TRBJ1-5	13	TRBV19	many
CSVTPRAAGELFF	TGCAGCGTTACCCCTCGGGCCGCCGGGGAGCTGTTTTTT	-	TRBJ2-2	13	TRBV29-1	many
CASSWDRGLYGYTF	TGTGCCAGCAGCTGGGACAGGGGTCTGTATGGCTACACCTTC	TRBD1	TRBJ1-2	14	TRBV7-3	-
CASSQAFGENSPLHF	TGTGCCAGCAGCCAAGCTTTTGGGGAGAATTCACCCCTCCACTTT	-	TRBJ1-6	15	TRBV3-1	few
CASADGWKQYF	TGTGCCAGCGCGGACGGTTGGAAGCAGTACTTC	-	TRBJ2-7	11	TRBV6-2/TRBV6-3	many
CASSQVGDGKLFF	TGCGCCAGCAGCCAAGTAGGGGATGGAAAACTGTTTTTT	-	TRBJ1-4	13	TRBV4-1	-
CASSYGGSSPLHF	TGTGCCAGCAGTTACGGGGGTAGTTCACCCCTCCACTTT	-	TRBJ1-6	13	TRBV6-6	-
CSARDGQGRMNTEAFF	TGCAGTGCTAGAGATGGGCAGGGGAGGATGAACACTGAAGCTTTCTTT	-	TRBJ1-1	16	TRBV20-1	-
CSLVADGYTF	TGCAGCTTGGTCGCGGATGGCTACACCTTC	-	TRBJ1-2	10	TRBV29-1	-
CSARVEDYTAGELFF	TGCAGTGCTAGAGTTGAGGACTATACGGCCGGGGAGCTGTTTTTT	-	TRBJ2-2	15	TRBV20-1	many
CASGGGTHSYGYTF	TGTGCTAGTGGGGGGGGCACGCATTCCTATGGCTACACCTTC	-	TRBJ1-2	14	TRBV12-5	many